This T cell receptor beta chain was sequenced for a study of blood T cell repertoires in COVID-19. Study-wide background: Nucleic acid was either cDNA or gDNA, and it came from T cells, B-cell-depleted T cells, or PBMCs.

Per the original methods: Researchers report that nucleated cell counts were estimated from reference gene primer amplification. Libraries were prepared by immunoSEQ multiplex PCR; TCRdb keeps only in-frame clonotypes and omits some of them. That table supplies the V and J calls and clone size; D and trimming were determined from the DNA. The table includes 110,000 to 150,000 clones, roughly 85% detected once. The age range of participants was about 18 to 89 years, with residence in about two dozen US areas. Researchers sorted participants into cohorts using their self-reported clinical history. From germline, CDR1 is SGHAT and CDR2 FQNNGV. This CDR3 is 17 amino acids long. J was trimmed by 0 bases and V by 1 base; bases with no gene match: 3.

The chain carries TRBV11-2 and TRBJ1-3; 10 bases fit TRBD1. Sample: PBMCs or T cells enriched from blood (not recorded which). The receptor was derived from a man over 45 who had recovered from COVID-19. CDR3 residues: CASSLGGTGASGNTIYF. Written as DNA, the CDR3 is TGTGCCAGCAGCTTAGGAGGGACAGGGGCCTCTGGAAACACCATATATTTT.